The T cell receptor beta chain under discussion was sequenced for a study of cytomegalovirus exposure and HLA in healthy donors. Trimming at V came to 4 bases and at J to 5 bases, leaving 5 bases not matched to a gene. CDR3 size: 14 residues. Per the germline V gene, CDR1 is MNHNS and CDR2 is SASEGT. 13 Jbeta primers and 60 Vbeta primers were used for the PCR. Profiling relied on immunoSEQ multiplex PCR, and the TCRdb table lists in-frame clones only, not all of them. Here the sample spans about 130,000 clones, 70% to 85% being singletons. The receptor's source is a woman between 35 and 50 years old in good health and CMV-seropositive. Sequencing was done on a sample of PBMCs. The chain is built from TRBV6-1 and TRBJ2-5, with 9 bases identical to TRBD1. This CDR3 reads CASSGGTGLETQYF. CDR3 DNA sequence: TGTGCCAGCAGTGGTGGGACAGGGCTGGAGACCCAGTACTTC.